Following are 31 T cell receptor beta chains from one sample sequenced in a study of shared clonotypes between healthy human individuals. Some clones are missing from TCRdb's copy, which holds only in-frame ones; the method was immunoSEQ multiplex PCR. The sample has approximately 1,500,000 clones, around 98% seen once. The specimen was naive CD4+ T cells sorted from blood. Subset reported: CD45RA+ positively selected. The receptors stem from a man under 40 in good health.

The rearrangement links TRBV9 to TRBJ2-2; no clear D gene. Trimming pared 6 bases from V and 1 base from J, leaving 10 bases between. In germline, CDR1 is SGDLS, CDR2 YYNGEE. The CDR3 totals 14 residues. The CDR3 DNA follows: TGTGCCAGCAACGGACGGGTGAACACCGGGGAGCTGTTTTTT. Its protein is CASNGRVNTGELFF.

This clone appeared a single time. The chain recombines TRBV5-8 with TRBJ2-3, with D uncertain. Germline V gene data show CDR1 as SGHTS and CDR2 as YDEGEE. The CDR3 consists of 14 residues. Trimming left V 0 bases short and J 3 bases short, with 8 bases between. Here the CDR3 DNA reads TGTGCCAGCAGCTTGGCCCCCAGAACAGATACGCAGTATTTT. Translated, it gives CASSLAPRTDTQYF.

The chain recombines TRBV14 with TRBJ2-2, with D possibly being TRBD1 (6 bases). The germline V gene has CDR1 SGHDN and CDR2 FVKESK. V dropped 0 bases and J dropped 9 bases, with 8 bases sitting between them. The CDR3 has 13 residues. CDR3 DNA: TGTGCCAGCAGCCAAGATTGGGGGCGGGAGCTGTTTTTT. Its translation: CASSQDWGRELFF.

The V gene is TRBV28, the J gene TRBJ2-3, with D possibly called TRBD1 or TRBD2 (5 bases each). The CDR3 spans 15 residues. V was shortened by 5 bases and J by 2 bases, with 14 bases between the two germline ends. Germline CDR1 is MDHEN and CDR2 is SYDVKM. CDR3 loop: CASSPGRRATDTQYF. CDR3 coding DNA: TGTGCCAGCAGTCCAGGGAGAAGGGCCACAGATACGCAGTATTTT.

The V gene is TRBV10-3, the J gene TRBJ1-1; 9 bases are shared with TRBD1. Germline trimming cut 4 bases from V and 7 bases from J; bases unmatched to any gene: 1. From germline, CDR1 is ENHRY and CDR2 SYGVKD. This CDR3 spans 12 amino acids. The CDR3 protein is CAISGTGVEAFF. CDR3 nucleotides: TGTGCCATCAGTGGGACAGGGGTTGAAGCTTTCTTT.

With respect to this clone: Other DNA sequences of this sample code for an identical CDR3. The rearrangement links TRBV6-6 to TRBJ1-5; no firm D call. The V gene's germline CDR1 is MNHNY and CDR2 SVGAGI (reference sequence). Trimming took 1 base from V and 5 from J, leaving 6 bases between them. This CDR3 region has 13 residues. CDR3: CASSYYRDQPQHF. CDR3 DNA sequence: TGTGCCAGCAGTTACTACAGAGATCAGCCCCAGCATTTT.

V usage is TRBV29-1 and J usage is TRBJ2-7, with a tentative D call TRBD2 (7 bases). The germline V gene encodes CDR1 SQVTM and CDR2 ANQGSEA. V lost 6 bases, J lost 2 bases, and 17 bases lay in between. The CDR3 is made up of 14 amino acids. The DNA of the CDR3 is TGCAGCGTCGGGGAGGGGGGACTCCCCTACGAGCAGTACTTC. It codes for CSVGEGGLPYEQYF.

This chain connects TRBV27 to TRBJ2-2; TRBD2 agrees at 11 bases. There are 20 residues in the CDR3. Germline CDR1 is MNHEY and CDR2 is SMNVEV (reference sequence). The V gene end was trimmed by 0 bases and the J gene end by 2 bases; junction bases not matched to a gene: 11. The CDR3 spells CASSLSQFSGRALNTGELFF. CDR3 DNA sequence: TGTGCCAGCAGTTTATCCCAGTTTAGCGGGAGGGCCCTTAACACCGGGGAGCTGTTTTTT.

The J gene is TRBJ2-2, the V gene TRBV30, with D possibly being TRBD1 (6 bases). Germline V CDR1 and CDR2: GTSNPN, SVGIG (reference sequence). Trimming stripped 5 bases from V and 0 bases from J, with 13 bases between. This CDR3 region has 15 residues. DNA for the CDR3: TGTGCCTGGGGCTTAGGGACAACGAACACCGGGGAGCTGTTTTTT. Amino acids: CAWGLGTTNTGELFF.

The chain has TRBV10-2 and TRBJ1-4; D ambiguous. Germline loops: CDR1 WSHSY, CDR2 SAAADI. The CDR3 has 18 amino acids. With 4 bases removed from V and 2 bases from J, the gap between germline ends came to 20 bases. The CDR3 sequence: CASSVWLSEVVTNEKLFF. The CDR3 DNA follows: TGCGCCAGCAGTGTCTGGCTCTCGGAGGTGGTCACTAATGAAAAACTGTTTTTT.

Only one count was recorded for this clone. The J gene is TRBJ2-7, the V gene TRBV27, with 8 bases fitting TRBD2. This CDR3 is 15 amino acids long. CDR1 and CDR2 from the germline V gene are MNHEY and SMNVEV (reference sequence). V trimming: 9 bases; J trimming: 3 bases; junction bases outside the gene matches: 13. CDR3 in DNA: TGTGCCAGGAGAGACGGGACTAGGGACCGCTACGAGCAGTACTTC. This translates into CARRDGTRDRYEQYF.

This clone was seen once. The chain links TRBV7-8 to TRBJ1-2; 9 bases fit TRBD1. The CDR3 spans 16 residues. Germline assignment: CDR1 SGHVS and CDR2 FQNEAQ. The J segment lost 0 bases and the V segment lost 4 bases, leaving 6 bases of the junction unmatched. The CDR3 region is CASSSPWDRANYGYTF. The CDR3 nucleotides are TGTGCCAGCAGCTCACCGTGGGACAGGGCTAACTATGGCTACACCTTC.

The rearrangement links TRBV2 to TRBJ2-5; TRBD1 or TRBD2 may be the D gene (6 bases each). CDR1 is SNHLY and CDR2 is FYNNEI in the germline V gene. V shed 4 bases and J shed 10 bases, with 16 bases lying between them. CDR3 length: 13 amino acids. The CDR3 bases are TGTGCCAGCAGTGCGGAGGGGGTAGGGGGCCAGTACTTC. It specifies CASSAEGVGGQYF.

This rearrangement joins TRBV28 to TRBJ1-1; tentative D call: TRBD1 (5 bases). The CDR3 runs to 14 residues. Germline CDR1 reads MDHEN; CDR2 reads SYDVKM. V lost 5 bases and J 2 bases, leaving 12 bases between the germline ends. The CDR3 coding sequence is TGTGCCAGCAGTCCTCAGGGATACAACACTGAAGCTTTCTTT. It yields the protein CASSPQGYNTEAFF.

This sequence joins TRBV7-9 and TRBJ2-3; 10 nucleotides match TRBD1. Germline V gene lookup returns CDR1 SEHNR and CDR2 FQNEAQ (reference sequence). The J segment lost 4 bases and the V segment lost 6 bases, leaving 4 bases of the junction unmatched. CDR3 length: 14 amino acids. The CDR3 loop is CASSYGQGADTQYF. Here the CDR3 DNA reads TGTGCCAGCAGTTATGGACAGGGGGCAGATACGCAGTATTTT. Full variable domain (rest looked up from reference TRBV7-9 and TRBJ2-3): DTGVSQNPRHKITKRGQNVTFRCDPISEHNRLYWYRQTLGQGPEFLTYFQNEAQLEKSRLLSDRFSAERPKGSFSTLEIQRTEQGDSAMYLCASSYGQGADTQYFGPGTRLTVL.

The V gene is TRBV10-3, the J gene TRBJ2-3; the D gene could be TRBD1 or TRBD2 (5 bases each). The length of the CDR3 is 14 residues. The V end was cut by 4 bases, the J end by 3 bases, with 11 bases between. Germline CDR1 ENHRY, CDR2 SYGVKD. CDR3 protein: CAISAWGGTDTQYF. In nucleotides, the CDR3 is TGTGCCATCAGTGCGTGGGGCGGGACAGATACGCAGTATTTT.

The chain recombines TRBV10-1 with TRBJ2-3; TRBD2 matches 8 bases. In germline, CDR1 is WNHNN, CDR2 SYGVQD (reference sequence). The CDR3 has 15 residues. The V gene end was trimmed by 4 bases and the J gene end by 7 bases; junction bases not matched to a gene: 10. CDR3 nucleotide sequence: TGCGCCAGCAGTGTAGGGAGCGGGAGCCGATATACGCAGTATTTT. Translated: CASSVGSGSRYTQYF.

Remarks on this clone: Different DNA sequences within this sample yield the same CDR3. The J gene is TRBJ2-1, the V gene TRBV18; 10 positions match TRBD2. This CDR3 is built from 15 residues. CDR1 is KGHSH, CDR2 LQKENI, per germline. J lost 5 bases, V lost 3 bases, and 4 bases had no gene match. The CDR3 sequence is CASSPGTSGNNEQFF. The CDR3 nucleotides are TGTGCCAGCTCACCGGGCACTAGCGGGAACAATGAGCAGTTCTTC.

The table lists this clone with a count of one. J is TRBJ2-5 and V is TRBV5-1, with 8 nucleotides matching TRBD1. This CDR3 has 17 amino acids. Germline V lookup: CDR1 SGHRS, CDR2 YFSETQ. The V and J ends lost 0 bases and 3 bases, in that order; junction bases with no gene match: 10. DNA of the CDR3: TGCGCCAGCAGCTTGGGGAAGACAGGGGAGTCGAAAGAGACCCAGTACTTC. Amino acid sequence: CASSLGKTGESKETQYF.

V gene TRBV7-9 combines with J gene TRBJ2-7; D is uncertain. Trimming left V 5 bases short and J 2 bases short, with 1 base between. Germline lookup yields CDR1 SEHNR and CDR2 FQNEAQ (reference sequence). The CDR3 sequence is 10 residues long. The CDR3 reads CASSTYEQYF. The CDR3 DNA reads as TGTGCCAGCAGCACCTACGAGCAGTACTTC.

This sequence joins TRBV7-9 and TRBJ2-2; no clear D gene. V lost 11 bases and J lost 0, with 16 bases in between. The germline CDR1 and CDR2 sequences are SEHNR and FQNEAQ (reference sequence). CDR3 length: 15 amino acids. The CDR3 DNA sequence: TGTGCCCCCTCCCCAGGAAACTCGAACACCGGGGAGCTGTTTTTT. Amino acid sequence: CAPSPGNSNTGELFF.

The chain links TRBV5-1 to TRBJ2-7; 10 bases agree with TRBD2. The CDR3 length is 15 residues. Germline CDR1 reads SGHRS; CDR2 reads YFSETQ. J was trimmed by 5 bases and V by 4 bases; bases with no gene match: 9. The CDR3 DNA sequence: TGCGCCAGCAGCACATACCCTAGCGGGAGAAACGAGCAGTACTTC. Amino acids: CASSTYPSGRNEQYF. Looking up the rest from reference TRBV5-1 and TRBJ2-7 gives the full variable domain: KAGVTQTPRYLIKTRGQQVTLSCSPISGHRSVSWYQQTPGQGLQFLFEYFSETQRNKGNFPGRFSGRQFSNSRSEMNVSTLELGDSALYLCASSTYPSGRNEQYFGPGTRLTVT.

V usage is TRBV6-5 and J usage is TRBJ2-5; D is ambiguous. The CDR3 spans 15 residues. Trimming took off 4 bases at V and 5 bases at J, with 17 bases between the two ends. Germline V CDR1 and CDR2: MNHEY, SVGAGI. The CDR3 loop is CASSFFSPLPETQYF. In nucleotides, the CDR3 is TGTGCCAGCAGTTTTTTTTCCCCCCTCCCGGAGACCCAGTACTTC.

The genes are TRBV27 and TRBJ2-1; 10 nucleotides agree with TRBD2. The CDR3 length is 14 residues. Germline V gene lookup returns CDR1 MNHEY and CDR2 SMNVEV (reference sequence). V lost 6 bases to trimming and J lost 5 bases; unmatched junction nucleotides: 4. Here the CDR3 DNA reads TGTGCCAGCAGAGGACTAGCGGTAAACAATGAGCAGTTCTTC. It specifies CASRGLAVNNEQFF.

CDR3 amino acids: CASSPQGLLAGVGNEQFF. In DNA form, the CDR3 reads TGTGCCAGCTCACCTCAAGGACTACTAGCGGGAGTGGGCAATGAGCAGTTCTTC. The V call is TRBV18, the J call TRBJ2-1; TRBD2 agrees at 11 bases. CDR1 and CDR2 (germline): KGHSH, LQKENI. This CDR3 is built from 18 residues. J gave up 6 bases and V 3 bases, and 13 bases lay outside the gene matches.

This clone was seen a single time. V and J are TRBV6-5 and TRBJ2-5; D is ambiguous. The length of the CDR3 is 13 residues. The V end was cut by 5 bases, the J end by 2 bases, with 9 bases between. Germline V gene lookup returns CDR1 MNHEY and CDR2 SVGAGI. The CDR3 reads CASSGSNQETQYF. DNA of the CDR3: TGTGCCAGCAGTGGATCGAATCAAGAGACCCAGTACTTC.

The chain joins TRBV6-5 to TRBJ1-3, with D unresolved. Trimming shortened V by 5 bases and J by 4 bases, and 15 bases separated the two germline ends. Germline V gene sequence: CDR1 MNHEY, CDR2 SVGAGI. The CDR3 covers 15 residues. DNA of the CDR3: TGTGCCAGCAGTCCCGACCGATTTAGGGGAAACACCATATATTTT. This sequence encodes CASSPDRFRGNTIYF.

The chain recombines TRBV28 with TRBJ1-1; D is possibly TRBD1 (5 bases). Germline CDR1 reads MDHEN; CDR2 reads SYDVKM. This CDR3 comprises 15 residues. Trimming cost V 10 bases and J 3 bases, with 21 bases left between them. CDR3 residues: CATKGRDLKDTEAFF. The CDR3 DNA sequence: TGTGCCACCAAGGGTAGGGACTTGAAAGACACTGAAGCTTTCTTT.

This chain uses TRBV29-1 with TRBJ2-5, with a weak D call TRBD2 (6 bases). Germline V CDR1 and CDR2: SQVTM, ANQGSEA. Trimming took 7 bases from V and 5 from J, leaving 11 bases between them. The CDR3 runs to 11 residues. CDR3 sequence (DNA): TGCAGCGCCGGAGGGCAGGAGACCCAGTACTTC. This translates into CSAGGQETQYF.

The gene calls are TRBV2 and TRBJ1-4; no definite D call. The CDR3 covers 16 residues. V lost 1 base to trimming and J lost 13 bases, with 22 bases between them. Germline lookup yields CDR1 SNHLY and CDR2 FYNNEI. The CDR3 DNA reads TGTGCCAGCAGTGAAGTCGCAGTTCCAGCCCCTTCGCGACTGTTTTTT. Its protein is CASSEVAVPAPSRLFF.

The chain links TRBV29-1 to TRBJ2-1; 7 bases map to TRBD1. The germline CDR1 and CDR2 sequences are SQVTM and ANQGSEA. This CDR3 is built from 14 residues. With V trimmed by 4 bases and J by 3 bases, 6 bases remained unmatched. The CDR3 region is CSVVPTGSYNEQFF. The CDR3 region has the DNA TGCAGCGTTGTTCCGACAGGGAGCTACAATGAGCAGTTCTTC.